The source of this TCR beta chain is a study of control samples from healthy donors and cancer patients. TCRdb's table, derived via immunoSEQ multiplex PCR, lists solely in-frame clones and lacks some. The sample contains 75,000 to 95,000 clones, more than 80% of which appear only once. This clone occurred a few times. V shed 4 bases, J shed 6 bases, and the junction held 4 bases outside the gene matches. CDR3 length: 14 residues. Germline V gene lookup returns CDR1 SGHTS and CDR2 YDEGEE. The sequence was collected from a woman in her 30s in good health. The chain couples TRBV5-8 to TRBJ1-6; 7 bases fit TRBD1. The sample was blood. The CDR3 DNA sequence: TGTGCCAGCAGCCCAAACAGGGGTAATTCACCCCTCCACTTT. The encoded protein is CASSPNRGNSPLHF.